The present entry profiles one T cell receptor (beta chain) with its context. The antigen it recognizes is unknown. Per-base quality was not reported, and no clone a single base away is much larger than it. PBMCs were isolated by Ficoll-Paque density gradient centrifugation. These data belong to a study of T-cell memory formation after mild COVID-19 (dated by TCRdb to about 2021). Some background on the complete study: Most TCR sequence clusters were specific to one of the two donors. T-cell clones expanding and contracting after mild COVID-19 in two donors were tracked by longitudinal TCRalpha and TCRbeta repertoire sequencing. Two young, previously healthy adult volunteers made up the cohort, one male and one female.

The data were produced on an Illumina NovaSeq 6000. TCRalpha and TCRbeta cDNA libraries were built by 5'RACE with constant-segment primers, adding sample barcodes and unique molecular identifiers. RNA was extracted from every sample with Trizol reagent. Library amplification was performed in two PCR steps, and a second sample barcode and Illumina TruSeq adapters were introduced in the second step. The libraries were sequenced on an Illumina NovaSeq using 2 x 150 bp paired-end reads. The authors' analysis ran thus. Reads were demultiplexed and collapsed into UMI-guided consensus sequences with migec v1.2.7. Using mixcr v2.1.11, the UMI consensuses were aligned to TRA and TRB V and J templates and assembled into clonotypes. Clonotypes were classified as expanded or contracted when called significant by both edgeR and NoisET, with noise models trained on biological replicates. For edgeR calls, the thresholds were a false discovery rate-adjusted p below 0.01 and a log2 fold-change of 1. PCA with hierarchical clustering of max-normalized trajectories of the 1000 most abundant clonotypes was used as exploratory dynamics analysis. Each responding clone was given a CD4 or CD8 phenotype based on the CD4+ and CD8+ repertoires, which had been sequenced separately. TCRdb handled the public reads itself, with Q25 trimming in fastp and clone calling in MiXCR, and kept productive beta chains. Records with the same CDR3 protein are collapsed into one entry carrying the most frequent genes and DNA. Here the V and J calls rest on TCRdb's processing, not on the authors' analysis. A total of approximately 500,000 distinct CDR3 sequences appear in this sample, nearly 25% of them only once. The top ten clones comprise around 12% of the sample.

V is shortened by 2 bases, J by 7 bases, and the region joining them spans 5 bases. The CDR3 has 11 amino acids, counting the end cysteine and phenylalanine. CDR3 DNA only is kept here, 33 bases in frame from base 1. What the work shows at the level of the full study, not this receptor alone: Contracting CD4+ clones appeared mostly in the CM and EM memory subsets, whereas CD8+ clones were enriched in EMRA. The detection of some responding clones in pre-infection memory suggests that pre-existing cross-reactive memory T cells joined the SARS-CoV-2 response. Balanced CD4/CD8 phenotypes were observed for clones contracting from day 15 to 85, whereas a bias towards CD4+ was observed for a second wave of clones expanding from day 15 to 37. Only a couple of mild cases were covered in the study, and larger cohorts including severe cases with pre-infection samples were considered necessary. The second-wave clones that peaked on day 37 were not confirmed to be SARS-CoV-2 specific.

This clonotype originated in an adult woman who had mild COVID-19 (a few samples of this study predate the infection). The sample titles of this study are shuffled in the database, so cell type and time point are left out; the donor was told from shared clones. The rearrangement combines TRBV12-3 or TRBV12-4 with TRBJ1-2; the D gene cannot be named for sure. Source material: PBMCs or a T cell subset sorted from them (not recorded which). The CDR3 amino acid sequence is: CASSLKSGYTF. The nucleotides are TGTGCCAGCAGTTTAAAAAGTGGCTACACCTTC.